This T cell receptor (beta chain) was found in a study of CD8 T cells in ankylosing spondylitis. On this clonotype: Antigen: not known.

Quantitative 5'-RACE was performed with molecular barcodes, and it yielded the TCR beta libraries. In TCRdb, the 5' RACE reads were re-called with MiXCR into one record per CDR3 protein. The sample yields 150,000 to 200,000 distinct CDR3 sequences, 30% to 35% seen once. Study outcomes and limitations: Significant enrichment of disease-linked clones was reported in matched ankylosing spondylitis synovial fluid. Seemingly characteristic of ankylosing spondylitis blood was a TCR beta motif consisting of roughly 8 highly homologous variants.

Germline V gene sequence: CDR1 DFQATT, CDR2 SNEGSKA (reference sequence). The CDR3 is 16 residues long. V shed 0 bases, J shed 4 bases, and the junction held 4 bases outside the gene matches. This clonotype was obtained from a male donor with ankylosing spondylitis. Sample: synovial fluid, either unsorted or a sorted T cell fraction (not recorded which). The V gene is TRBV20-1, the J gene TRBJ2-2, with 11 bases lining up with TRBD2. The DNA of the CDR3 is TGCAGTGCTAGAGATCGAACTAGCGGGGGCACCGGGGAGCTGTTTTTT. Residues: CSARDRTSGGTGELFF.